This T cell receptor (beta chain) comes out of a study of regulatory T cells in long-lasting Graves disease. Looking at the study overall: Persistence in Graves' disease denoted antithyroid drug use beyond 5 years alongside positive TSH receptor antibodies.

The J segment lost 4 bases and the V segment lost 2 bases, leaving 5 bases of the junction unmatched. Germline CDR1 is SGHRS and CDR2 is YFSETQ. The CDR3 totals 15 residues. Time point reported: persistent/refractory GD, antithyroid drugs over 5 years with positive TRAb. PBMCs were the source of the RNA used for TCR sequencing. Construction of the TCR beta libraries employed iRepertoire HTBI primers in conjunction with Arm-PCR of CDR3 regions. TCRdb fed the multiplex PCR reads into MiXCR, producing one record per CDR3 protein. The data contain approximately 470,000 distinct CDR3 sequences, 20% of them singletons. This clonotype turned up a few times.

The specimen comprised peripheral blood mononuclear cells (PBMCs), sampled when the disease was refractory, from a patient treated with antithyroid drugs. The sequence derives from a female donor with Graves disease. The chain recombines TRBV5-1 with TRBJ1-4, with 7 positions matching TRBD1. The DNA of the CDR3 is TGCGCCAGCAGCTTAGGACAGGTTGTTAATGAAAAACTGTTTTTT. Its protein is CASSLGQVVNEKLFF.